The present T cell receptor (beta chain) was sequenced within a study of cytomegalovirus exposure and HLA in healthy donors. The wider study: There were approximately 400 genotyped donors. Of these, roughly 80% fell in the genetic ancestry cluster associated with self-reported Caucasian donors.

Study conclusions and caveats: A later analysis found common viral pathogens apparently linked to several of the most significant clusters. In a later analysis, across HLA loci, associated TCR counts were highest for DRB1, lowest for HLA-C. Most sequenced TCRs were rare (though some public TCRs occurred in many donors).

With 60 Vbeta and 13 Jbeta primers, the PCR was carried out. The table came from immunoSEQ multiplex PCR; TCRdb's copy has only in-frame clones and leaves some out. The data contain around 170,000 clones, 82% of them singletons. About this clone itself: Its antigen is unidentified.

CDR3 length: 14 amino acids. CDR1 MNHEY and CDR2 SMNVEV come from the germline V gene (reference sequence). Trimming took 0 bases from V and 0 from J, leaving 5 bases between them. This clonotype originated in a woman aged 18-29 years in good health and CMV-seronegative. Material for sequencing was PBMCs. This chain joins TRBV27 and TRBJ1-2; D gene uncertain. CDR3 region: CASSLSGSNYGYTF. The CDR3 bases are TGTGCCAGCAGTTTATCGGGCTCTAACTATGGCTACACCTTC.